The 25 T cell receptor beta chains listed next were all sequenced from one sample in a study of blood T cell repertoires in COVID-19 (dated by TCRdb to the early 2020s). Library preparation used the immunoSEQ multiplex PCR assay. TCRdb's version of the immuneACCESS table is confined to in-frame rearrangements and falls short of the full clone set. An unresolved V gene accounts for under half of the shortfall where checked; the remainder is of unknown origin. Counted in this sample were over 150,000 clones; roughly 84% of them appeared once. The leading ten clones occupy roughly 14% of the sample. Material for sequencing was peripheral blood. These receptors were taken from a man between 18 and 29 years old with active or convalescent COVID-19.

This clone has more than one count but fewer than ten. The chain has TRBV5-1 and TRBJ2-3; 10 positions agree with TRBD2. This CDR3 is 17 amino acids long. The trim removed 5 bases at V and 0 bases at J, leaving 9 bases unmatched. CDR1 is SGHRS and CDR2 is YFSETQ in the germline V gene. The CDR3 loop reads CASRPTSGPASTDTQYF. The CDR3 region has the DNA TGCGCCAGCAGACCGACTAGCGGGCCAGCTAGCACAGATACGCAGTATTTT.

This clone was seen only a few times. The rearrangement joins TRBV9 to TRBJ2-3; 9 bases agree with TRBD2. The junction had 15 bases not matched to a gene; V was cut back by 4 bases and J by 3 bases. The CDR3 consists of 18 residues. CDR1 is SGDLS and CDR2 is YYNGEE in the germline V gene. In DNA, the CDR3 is TGTGCCAGCAGCCCACAAACCGGCGGGGGGGGAGTGACAGATACGCAGTATTTT. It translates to CASSPQTGGGGVTDTQYF.

CDR3 coding DNA: TGCGCCAGCAGCCAAGATTATCAGGAGACCCAGTACTTC. Its protein product is CASSQDYQETQYF. V gene TRBV4-3 combines with J gene TRBJ2-5; no clear D gene. The germline CDR1 and CDR2 sequences are LGHNA and YSLEER. Trimming left V 0 bases short and J 5 bases short, with 7 bases between. This CDR3 region has 13 residues.

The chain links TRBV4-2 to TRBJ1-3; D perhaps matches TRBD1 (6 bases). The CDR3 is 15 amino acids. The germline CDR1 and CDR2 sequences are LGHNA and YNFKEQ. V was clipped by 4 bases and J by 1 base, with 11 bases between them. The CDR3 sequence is CASSLQGNSGNTIYF. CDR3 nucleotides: TGTGCCAGCAGCCTACAGGGTAATTCTGGAAACACCATATATTTT.

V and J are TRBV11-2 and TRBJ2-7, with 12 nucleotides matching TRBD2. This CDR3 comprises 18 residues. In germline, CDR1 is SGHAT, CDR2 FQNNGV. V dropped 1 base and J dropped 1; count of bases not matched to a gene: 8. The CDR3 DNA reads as TGTGCCAGCAGCTTAGCCCTAGCGGGAGGGTTTGGGTCCTACGAGCAGTACTTC. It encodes CASSLALAGGFGSYEQYF.

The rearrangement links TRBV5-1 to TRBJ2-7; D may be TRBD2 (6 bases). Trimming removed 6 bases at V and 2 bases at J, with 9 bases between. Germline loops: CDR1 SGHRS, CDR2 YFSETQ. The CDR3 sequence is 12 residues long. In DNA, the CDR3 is TGCGCCAGCACATCGGGGGCCTACGAGCAGTACTTC. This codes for CASTSGAYEQYF.

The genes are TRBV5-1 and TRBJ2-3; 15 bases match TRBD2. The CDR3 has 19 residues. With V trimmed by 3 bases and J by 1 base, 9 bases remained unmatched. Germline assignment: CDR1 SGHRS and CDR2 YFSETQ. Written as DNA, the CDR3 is TGCGCCAGCAGCTACGGACTAGCGGGAGGGCCGGGGGGCACAGATACGCAGTATTTT. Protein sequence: CASSYGLAGGPGGTDTQYF. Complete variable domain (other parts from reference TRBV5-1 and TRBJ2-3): KAGVTQTPRYLIKTRGQQVTLSCSPISGHRSVSWYQQTPGQGLQFLFEYFSETQRNKGNFPGRFSGRQFSNSRSEMNVSTLELGDSALYLCASSYGLAGGPGGTDTQYFGPGTRLTVL.

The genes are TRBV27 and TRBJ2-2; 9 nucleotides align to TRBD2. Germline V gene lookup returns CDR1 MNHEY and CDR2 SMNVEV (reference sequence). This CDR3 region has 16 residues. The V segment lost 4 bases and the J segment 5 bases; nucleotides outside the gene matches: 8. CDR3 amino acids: CASSSGLAVRTGELFF. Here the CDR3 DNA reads TGTGCCAGCAGTTCGGGACTAGCTGTTAGGACCGGGGAGCTGTTTTTT.

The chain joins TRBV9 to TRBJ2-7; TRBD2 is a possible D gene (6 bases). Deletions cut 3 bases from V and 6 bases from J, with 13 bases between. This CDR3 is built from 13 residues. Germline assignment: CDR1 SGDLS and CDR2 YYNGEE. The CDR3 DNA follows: TGTGCCAGCAGCGCCCCCGGGGGTTCCGAGCAGTACTTC. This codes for CASSAPGGSEQYF.

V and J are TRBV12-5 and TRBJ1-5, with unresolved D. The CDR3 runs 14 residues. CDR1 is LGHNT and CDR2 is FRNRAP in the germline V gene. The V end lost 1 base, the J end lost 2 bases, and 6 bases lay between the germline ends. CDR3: CASGLDSGNQPQHF. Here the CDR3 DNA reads TGTGCTAGTGGTTTGGACAGTGGCAATCAGCCCCAGCATTTT.

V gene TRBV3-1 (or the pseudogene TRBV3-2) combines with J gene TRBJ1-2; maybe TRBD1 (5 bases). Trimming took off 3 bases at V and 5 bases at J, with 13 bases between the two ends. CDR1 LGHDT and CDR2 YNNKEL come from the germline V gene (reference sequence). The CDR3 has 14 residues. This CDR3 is CASSQVQGGYGYTF. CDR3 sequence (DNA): TGTGCCAGCAGCCAGGTGCAGGGTGGGTATGGCTACACCTTC.

The CDR3 sequence is CASSPFRRQGGSPYEQYF. CDR3 DNA: TGTGCCAGCAGCCCCTTTAGGAGACAGGGGGGTTCCCCCTACGAGCAGTACTTC. The chain has TRBV4-2 and TRBJ2-7; 9 nucleotides line up with TRBD1. CDR1 and CDR2 from the germline V gene are LGHNA and YNFKEQ. This CDR3 is 18 amino acids long. Trimming removed 4 bases from V and 2 bases from J; junction bases left unmatched: 15.

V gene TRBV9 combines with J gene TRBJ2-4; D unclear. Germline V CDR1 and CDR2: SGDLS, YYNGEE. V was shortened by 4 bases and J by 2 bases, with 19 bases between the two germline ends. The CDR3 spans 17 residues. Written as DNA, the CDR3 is TGTGCCAGCAGCCCATTAGCCCCCTCTTCAACCAAAAACATTCAGTACTTC. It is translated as CASSPLAPSSTKNIQYF. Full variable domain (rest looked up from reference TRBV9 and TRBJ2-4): DSGVTQTPKHLITATGQRVTLRCSPRSGDLSVYWYQQSLDQGLQFLIQYYNGEERAKGNILERFSAQQFPDLHSELNLSSLELGDSALYFCASSPLAPSSTKNIQYFGAGTRLSVL.

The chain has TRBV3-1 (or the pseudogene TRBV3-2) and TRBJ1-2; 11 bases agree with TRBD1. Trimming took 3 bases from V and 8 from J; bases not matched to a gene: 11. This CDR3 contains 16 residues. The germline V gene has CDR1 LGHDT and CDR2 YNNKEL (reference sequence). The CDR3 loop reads CASSHTLGQGAQGYTF. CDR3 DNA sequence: TGTGCCAGCAGCCACACGCTCGGACAGGGGGCGCAGGGCTACACCTTC.

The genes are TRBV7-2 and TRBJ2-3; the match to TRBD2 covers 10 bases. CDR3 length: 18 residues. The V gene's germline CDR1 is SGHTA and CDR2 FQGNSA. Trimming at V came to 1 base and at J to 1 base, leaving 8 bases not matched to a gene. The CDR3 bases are TGTGCCAGCAGCTTAGTTGGCACTAGCGGGGCCGGCACAGATACGCAGTATTTT. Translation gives CASSLVGTSGAGTDTQYF.

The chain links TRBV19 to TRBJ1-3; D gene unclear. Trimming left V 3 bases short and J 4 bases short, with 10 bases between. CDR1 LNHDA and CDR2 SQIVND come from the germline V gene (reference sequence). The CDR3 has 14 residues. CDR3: CASSIRGNGNTIYF. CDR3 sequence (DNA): TGTGCCAGTAGTATCAGAGGGAACGGAAACACCATATATTTT.

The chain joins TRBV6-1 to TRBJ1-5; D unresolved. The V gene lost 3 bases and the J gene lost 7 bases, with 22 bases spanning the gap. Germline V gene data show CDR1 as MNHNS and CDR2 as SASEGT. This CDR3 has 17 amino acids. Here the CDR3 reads CASSDGRTAGMDQPQHF. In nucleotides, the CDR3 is TGTGCCAGCAGTGATGGCAGAACAGCGGGGATGGACCAGCCCCAGCATTTT.

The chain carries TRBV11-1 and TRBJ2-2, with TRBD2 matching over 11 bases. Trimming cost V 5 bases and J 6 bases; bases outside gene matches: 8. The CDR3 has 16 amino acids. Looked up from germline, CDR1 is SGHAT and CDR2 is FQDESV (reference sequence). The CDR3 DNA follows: TGTGCCAGCAGCCCTCGGGTAGCGGGGGGGTCCGGGGAGCTGTTTTTT. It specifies CASSPRVAGGSGELFF.

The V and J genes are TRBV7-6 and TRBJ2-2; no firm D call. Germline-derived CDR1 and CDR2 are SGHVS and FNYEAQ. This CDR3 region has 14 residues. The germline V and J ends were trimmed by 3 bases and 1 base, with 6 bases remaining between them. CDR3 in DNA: TGTGCCAGCAGCTTGAGACTGAACACCGGGGAGCTGTTTTTT. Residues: CASSLRLNTGELFF.

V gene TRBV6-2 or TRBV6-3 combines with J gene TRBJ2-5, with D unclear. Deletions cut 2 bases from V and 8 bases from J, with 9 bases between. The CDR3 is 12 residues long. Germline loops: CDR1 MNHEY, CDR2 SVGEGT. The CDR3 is CASSYPPLTQYF. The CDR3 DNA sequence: TGTGCCAGCAGTTACCCCCCCCTTACCCAGTACTTC.

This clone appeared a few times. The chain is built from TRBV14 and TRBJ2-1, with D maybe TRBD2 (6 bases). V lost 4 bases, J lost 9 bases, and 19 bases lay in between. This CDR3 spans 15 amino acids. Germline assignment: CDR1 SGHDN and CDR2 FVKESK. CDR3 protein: CASSPRTISTGEQFF. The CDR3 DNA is TGTGCCAGCAGCCCCCGGACTATATCTACGGGTGAGCAGTTCTTC. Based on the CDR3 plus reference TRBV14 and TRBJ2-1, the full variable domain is EAGVTQFPSHSVIEKGQTVTLRCDPISGHDNLYWYRRVMGKEIKFLLHFVKESKQDESGMPNNRFLAERTGGTYSTLKVQPAELEDSGVYFCASSPRTISTGEQFFGPGTRLTVL.

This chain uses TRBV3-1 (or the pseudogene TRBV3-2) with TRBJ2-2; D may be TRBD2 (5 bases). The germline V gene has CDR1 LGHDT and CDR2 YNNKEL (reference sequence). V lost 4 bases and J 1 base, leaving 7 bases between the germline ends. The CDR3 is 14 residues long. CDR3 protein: CASSPRGNTGELFF. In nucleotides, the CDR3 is TGTGCCAGCAGCCCCCGGGGGAACACCGGGGAGCTGTTTTTT.

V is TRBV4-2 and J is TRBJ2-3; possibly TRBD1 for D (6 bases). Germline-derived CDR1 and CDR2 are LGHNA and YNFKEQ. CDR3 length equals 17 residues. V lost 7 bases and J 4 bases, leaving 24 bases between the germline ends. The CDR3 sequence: CASKKIKAGDGADTQYF. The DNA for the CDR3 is TGTGCCAGCAAAAAGATCAAAGCAGGGGATGGTGCAGATACGCAGTATTTT.

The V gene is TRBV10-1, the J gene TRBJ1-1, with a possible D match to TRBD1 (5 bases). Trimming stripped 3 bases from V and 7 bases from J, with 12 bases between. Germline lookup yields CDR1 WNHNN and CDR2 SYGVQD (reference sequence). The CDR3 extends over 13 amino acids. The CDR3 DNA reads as TGCGCCAGCAGTGATCCAGGGTATTTTGAAGCTTTCTTT. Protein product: CASSDPGYFEAFF.

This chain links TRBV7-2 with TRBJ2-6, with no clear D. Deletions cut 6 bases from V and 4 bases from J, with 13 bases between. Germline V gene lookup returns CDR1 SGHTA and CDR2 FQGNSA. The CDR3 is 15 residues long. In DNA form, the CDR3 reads TGTGCCAGCAGACTCGTGTCCTCCGGGGCCAACGTCCTGACTTTC. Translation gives CASRLVSSGANVLTF.